Listed here are 22 T cell receptor beta chains from one sample, sequenced in a study of cytomegalovirus exposure and HLA in healthy donors. Generated by immunoSEQ multiplex PCR, the TCRdb table keeps only in-frame clones and is missing some. The data hold hundreds of thousands of clones, with roughly 88% observed a single time. The source material was PBMCs. The source is a woman aged 18-35 years in good health and CMV-seronegative.

The chain joins TRBV5-1 to TRBJ2-1; D may be TRBD1 (6 bases). Trimming pared 4 bases from V and 6 bases from J, leaving 11 bases between. Germline V CDR1 and CDR2: SGHRS, YFSETQ. CDR3 length equals 13 residues. CDR3 amino acids: CASSNIQGNEQFF. CDR3 nucleotides: TGCGCCAGCAGCAACATACAGGGCAATGAGCAGTTCTTC.

This chain links TRBV10-3 with TRBJ2-1, with 7 bases lining up with TRBD2. CDR1 ENHRY and CDR2 SYGVKD come from the germline V gene. The CDR3 is 16 residues long. J gave up 0 bases and V 2 bases, and 4 bases lay outside the gene matches. CDR3 in amino acids: CAISEVGGSSYNEQFF. CDR3 coding DNA: TGTGCCATCAGTGAGGTAGGCGGGAGCTCCTACAATGAGCAGTTCTTC.

The chain uses TRBV11-2 and TRBJ2-5; unclear D gene. V lost 5 bases and J 3 bases, leaving 22 bases between the germline ends. Germline CDR1 and CDR2: SGHAT and FQNNGV. This CDR3 has 17 amino acids. The CDR3 spells CASSPAQLKSIEETQYF. CDR3 bases: TGTGCCAGCAGCCCAGCCCAACTAAAGAGCATAGAAGAGACCCAGTACTTC.

The chain is built from TRBV2 and TRBJ1-3, with 7 bases matching TRBD1. The CDR3 is made up of 17 amino acids. Unmatched junction bases numbered 11, after V lost 6 bases and J lost 0 bases. In germline, CDR1 is SNHLY, CDR2 FYNNEI. Here the CDR3 DNA reads TGTGCCAGCAGGGCTCCGGGACAGAGTTTCTCTGGAAACACCATATATTTT. Residues: CASRAPGQSFSGNTIYF.

The chain joins TRBV7-9 to TRBJ1-3; D not certain. The length of the CDR3 is 15 residues. The V and J ends lost 1 base and 2 bases respectively, with 9 bases between them. Germline V lookup: CDR1 SEHNR, CDR2 FQNEAQ (reference sequence). This CDR3 reads CASSLERQTGNTIYF. In DNA form, the CDR3 reads TGTGCCAGCAGCTTAGAGCGGCAAACTGGAAACACCATATATTTT.

In DNA, the CDR3 is TGTGCAAGTCCCCCCGGTGCCCTCACAGATACGCAGTATTTT. Translation: CASPPGALTDTQYF. The chain employs TRBV12-2 and TRBJ2-3; no check of the table's D call, TRBD2, against the DNA was made. TRBV12-2 is a pseudogene. The CDR3 length is 14 residues.

The gene calls are TRBV27 and TRBJ2-1; 11 nucleotides match TRBD2. Germline CDR1 MNHEY, CDR2 SMNVEV (reference sequence). The V and J ends lost 7 bases and 10 bases, in that order; junction bases with no gene match: 9. CDR3 length equals 14 residues. CDR3 protein: CASTFGTSGTEQFF. The DNA of the CDR3 is TGTGCCAGCACCTTTGGGACTAGCGGAACCGAGCAGTTCTTC.

The gene calls are TRBV5-8 and TRBJ1-5, with unresolved D. The CDR3 is 15 amino acids. The germline V and J ends were trimmed by 2 bases and 4 bases, with 13 bases remaining between them. From germline, CDR1 is SGHTS and CDR2 YDEGEE. CDR3 coding DNA: TGTGCCAGCAGCTTTAGCGATAGGGCGAATCAGCCCCAGCATTTT. Residues: CASSFSDRANQPQHF.

The rearrangement joins TRBV5-1 to TRBJ2-1; TRBD2 agrees at 9 bases. Germline values: CDR1 SGHRS, CDR2 YFSETQ. Trimming removed 6 bases from V and 2 bases from J; junction bases left unmatched: 3. The CDR3 extends over 14 amino acids. This CDR3 reads CASTLAGTYNEQFF. DNA for the CDR3: TGCGCCAGCACCCTAGCGGGGACCTACAATGAGCAGTTCTTC. Full variable domain (outside the CDR3, taken from reference TRBV5-1 and TRBJ2-1): KAGVTQTPRYLIKTRGQQVTLSCSPISGHRSVSWYQQTPGQGLQFLFEYFSETQRNKGNFPGRFSGRQFSNSRSEMNVSTLELGDSALYLCASTLAGTYNEQFFGPGTRLTVL.

V is TRBV19 and J is TRBJ2-7; the D is unclear. Germline V CDR1 and CDR2: LNHDA, SQIVND (reference sequence). V lost 1 base to trimming and J lost 0 bases, with 10 bases between them. The CDR3 is 15 amino acids. The CDR3 protein is CASSIAAVYSYEQYF. The CDR3 DNA follows: TGTGCCAGTAGTATAGCGGCGGTTTACTCCTACGAGCAGTACTTC.

The V gene is TRBV28, the J gene TRBJ2-7; 12 bases are shared with TRBD1. Germline loops: CDR1 MDHEN, CDR2 SYDVKM. The CDR3 loop spans 16 amino acids. Losses at the gene ends were 4 bases for V and 4 bases for J; bases not matched to a gene: 8. CDR3 residues: CASSYGTGGIRYEQYF. For the CDR3, the DNA is TGTGCCAGCAGTTATGGGACAGGGGGCATTCGGTACGAGCAGTACTTC.

This clone was picked up a small number of times. The chain combines TRBV5-5 with TRBJ1-5, with D perhaps matching TRBD1 (6 bases). The V end was cut by 3 bases, the J end by 3 bases, with 13 bases between. The CDR3 is 15 amino acids. In germline, CDR1 is SGHKS, CDR2 YYEKEE (reference sequence). The CDR3 loop is CASSSTGLINQPQHF. The CDR3 DNA sequence: TGTGCCAGCAGCTCTACAGGGCTCATCAATCAGCCCCAGCATTTT.

V usage is TRBV29-1 and J usage is TRBJ2-1; tentatively, D is TRBD2 (6 bases). In germline, CDR1 is SQVTM, CDR2 ANQGSEA. The CDR3 is made up of 14 amino acids. V shed 3 bases and J shed 2 bases, with 11 bases lying between them. The CDR3: CSVDAGITYNEQFF. In DNA form, the CDR3 reads TGCAGCGTTGATGCGGGGATAACCTACAATGAGCAGTTCTTC.

This rearrangement joins TRBV30 to TRBJ2-6; D is unclear. V lost 5 bases to trimming and J lost 0 bases, with 5 bases between them. The germline V gene encodes CDR1 GTSNPN and CDR2 SVGIG (reference sequence). CDR3 length: 13 amino acids. CDR3 nucleotide sequence: TGTGCCTGGTCCCACTCTGGGGCCAACGTCCTGACTTTC. Encoded protein: CAWSHSGANVLTF.

The chain is built from TRBV25-1 and TRBJ1-1, with no clear D. CDR1 MGHDK and CDR2 SYGVNS come from the germline V gene. This CDR3 has 12 amino acids. Trimming shortened V by 4 bases and J by 5 bases, and 8 bases separated the two germline ends. CDR3 sequence: CASSVGRTEAFF. In DNA, the CDR3 is TGTGCCAGCAGTGTCGGTCGGACTGAAGCTTTCTTT.

The chain employs TRBV7-9 and TRBJ1-2; D might be TRBD1 (6 bases). Trimming took off 0 bases at V and 0 bases at J, with 8 bases between the two ends. The CDR3 has 15 amino acids. Germline loops: CDR1 SEHNR, CDR2 FQNEAQ (reference sequence). The CDR3 sequence is CASSLAGTTNYGYTF. DNA of the CDR3: TGTGCCAGCAGCTTAGCTGGGACAACTAACTATGGCTACACCTTC.

The chain employs TRBV5-6 and TRBJ1-5; D uncertain. Trimming cost V 0 bases and J 1 base, with 8 bases left between them. The germline V gene has CDR1 SGHDT and CDR2 YYEEEE. This CDR3 comprises 15 residues. The CDR3 sequence: CASSLAEESNQPQHF. DNA for the CDR3: TGTGCCAGCAGCTTGGCGGAGGAAAGCAATCAGCCCCAGCATTTT.

This clone showed up just once. The V gene is TRBV5-4, the J gene TRBJ2-1; 10 nucleotides match TRBD1. Germline V gives CDR1 SGHNT, CDR2 YYREEE (reference sequence). With V trimmed by 4 bases and J by 9 bases, 13 bases remained unmatched. The CDR3 runs to 16 residues. CDR3 nucleotides: TGTGCCAGCAGCCTCGGACAGGGGGGGTTTAGGGCTGAGCAGTTCTTC. Encoded protein: CASSLGQGGFRAEQFF.

The chain carries TRBV30 and TRBJ2-1; the D is unclear. Germline assignment: CDR1 GTSNPN and CDR2 SVGIG (reference sequence). The CDR3 is 15 residues long. V was shortened by 1 base and J by 0 bases, with 10 bases between the two germline ends. CDR3 DNA: TGTGCCTGGAGTGGGAGTAGGCTCTCCTACAATGAGCAGTTCTTC. Translating it yields CAWSGSRLSYNEQFF.

This clone was found once. The chain joins TRBV28 to TRBJ2-1; the D gene is possibly TRBD1 (5 bases). Germline values: CDR1 MDHEN, CDR2 SYDVKM. Trimming pared 6 bases from V and 5 bases from J, leaving 14 bases between. The CDR3 sequence is 14 residues long. CDR3 residues: CASREGVGHNEQFF. The CDR3 bases are TGTGCCAGCAGGGAAGGGGTTGGGCACAATGAGCAGTTCTTC.

V is TRBV9 and J is TRBJ2-5, with 8 positions matching TRBD2. This CDR3 has 15 amino acids. Germline-derived CDR1 and CDR2 are SGDLS and YYNGEE. V was pared by 0 bases and J by 4 bases, with 5 bases of the junction left unmatched. CDR3 loop: CASSVAAGTRETQYF. The CDR3 DNA sequence: TGTGCCAGCAGCGTAGCGGCTGGGACTAGAGAGACCCAGTACTTC.

The V gene is TRBV4-2, the J gene TRBJ2-3; TRBD2 aligns across 11 bases. CDR1 is LGHNA, CDR2 YNFKEQ, per germline. The CDR3 sequence is 17 residues long. V lost 2 bases to trimming and J lost 0 bases; unmatched junction nucleotides: 4. CDR3 in amino acids: CASSQSSGGSSTDTQYF. The CDR3 region has the DNA TGTGCCAGCAGCCAATCTAGCGGGGGGTCTAGCACAGATACGCAGTATTTT.